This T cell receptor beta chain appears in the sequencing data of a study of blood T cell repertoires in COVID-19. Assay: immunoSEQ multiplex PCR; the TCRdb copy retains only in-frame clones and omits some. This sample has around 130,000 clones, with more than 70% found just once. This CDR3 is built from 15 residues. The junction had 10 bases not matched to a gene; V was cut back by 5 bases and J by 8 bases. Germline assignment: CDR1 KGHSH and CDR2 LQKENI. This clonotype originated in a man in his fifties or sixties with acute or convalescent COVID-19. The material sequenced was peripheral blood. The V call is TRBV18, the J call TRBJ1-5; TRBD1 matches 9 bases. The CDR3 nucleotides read TGTGCCAGCTCAAAACAGGGGGCAAGTACGGAGCCCCAGCATTTT. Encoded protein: CASSKQGASTEPQHF.